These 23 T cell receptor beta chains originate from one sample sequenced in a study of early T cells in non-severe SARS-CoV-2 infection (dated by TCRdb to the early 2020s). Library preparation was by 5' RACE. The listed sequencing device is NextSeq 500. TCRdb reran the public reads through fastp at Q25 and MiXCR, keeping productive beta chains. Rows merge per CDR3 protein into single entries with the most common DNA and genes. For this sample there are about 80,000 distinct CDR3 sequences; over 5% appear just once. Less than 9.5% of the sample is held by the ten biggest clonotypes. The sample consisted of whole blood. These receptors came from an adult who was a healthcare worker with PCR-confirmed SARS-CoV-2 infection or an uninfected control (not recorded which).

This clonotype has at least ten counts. The chain's CDR3 is CASSEFMGQGNEKLFF. DNA for the CDR3: TGTGCCAGCAGTGAATTCATGGGACAGGGAAACGAAAAACTGTTTTTT. J is TRBJ1-4 and V is TRBV25-1, with 9 bases aligning to TRBD1. The CDR3 consists of 16 residues. Germline CDR1 is MGHDK and CDR2 is SYGVNS. The ends lost 1 base at V and 8 bases at J; junction bases unmatched: 8.

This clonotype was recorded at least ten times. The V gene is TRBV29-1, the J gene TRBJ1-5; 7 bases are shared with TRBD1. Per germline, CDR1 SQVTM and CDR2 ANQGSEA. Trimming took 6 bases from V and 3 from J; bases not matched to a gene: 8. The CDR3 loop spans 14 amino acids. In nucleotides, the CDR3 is TGCAGCGTCCAAAACGACAGGGACAATCAGCCCCAGCATTTT. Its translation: CSVQNDRDNQPQHF.

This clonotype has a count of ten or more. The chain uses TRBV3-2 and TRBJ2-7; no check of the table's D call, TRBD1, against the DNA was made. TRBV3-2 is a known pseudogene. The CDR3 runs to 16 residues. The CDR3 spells CASSSRKTGCQYEQYF. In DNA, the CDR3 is TGTGCCAGCAGCTCCCGGAAGACAGGTTGTCAATACGAGCAGTACTTC.

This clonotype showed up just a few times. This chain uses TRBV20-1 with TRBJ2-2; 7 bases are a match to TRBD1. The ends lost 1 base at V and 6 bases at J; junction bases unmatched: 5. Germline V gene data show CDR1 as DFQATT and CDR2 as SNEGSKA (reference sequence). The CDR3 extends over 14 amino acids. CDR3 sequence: CSARVQGYAGELFF. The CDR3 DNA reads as TGCAGTGCTAGAGTACAGGGGTACGCCGGGGAGCTGTTTTTT.

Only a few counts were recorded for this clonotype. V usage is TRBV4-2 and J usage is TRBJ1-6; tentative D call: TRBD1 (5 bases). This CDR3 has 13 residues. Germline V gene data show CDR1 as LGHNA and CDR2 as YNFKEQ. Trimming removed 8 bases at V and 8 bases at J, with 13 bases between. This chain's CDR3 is CASGDGGYSPLHF. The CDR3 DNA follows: TGTGCCAGCGGGGACGGAGGGTATTCACCCCTCCACTTT.

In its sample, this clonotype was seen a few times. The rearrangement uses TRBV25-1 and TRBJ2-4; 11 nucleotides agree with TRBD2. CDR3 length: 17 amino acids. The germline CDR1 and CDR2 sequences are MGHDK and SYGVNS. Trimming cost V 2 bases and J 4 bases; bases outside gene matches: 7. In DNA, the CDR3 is TGTGCCAGCAGTGAAAGGGGCCTAGCGGGAGGTAAAAACATTCAGTACTTC. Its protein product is CASSERGLAGGKNIQYF. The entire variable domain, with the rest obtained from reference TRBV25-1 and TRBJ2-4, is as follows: EADIYQTPRYLVIGTGKKITLECSQTMGHDKMYWYQQDPGMELHLIHYSYGVNSTEKGDLSSESTVSRIRTEHFPLTLESARPSHTSQYLCASSERGLAGGKNIQYFGAGTRLSVL.

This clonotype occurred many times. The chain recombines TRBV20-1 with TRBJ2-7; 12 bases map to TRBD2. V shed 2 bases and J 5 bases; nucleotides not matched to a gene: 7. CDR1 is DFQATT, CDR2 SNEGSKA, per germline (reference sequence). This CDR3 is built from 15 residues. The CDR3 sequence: CSARNLAGGINEQYF. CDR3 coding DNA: TGCAGTGCTAGAAATCTAGCGGGAGGGATCAACGAGCAGTACTTC.

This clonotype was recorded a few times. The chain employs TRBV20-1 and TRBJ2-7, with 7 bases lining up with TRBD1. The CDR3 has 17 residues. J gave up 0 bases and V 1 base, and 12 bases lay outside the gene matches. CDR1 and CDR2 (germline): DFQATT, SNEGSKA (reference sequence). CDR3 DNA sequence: TGCAGTGCTAGAGGACAGGGCCATGGGATAAGCTCCTACGAGCAGTACTTC. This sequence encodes CSARGQGHGISSYEQYF.

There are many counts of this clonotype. DNA for the CDR3: TGTGCCAGCACAGGGTTTAGCGGGTCCTACAATGAGCAGTTCTTC. Its translation is CASTGFSGSYNEQFF. This chain links TRBV28 with TRBJ2-1; TRBD2 matches 7 bases. Germline CDR1 and CDR2: MDHEN and SYDVKM. V trimming: 7 bases; J trimming: 1 base; junction bases outside the gene matches: 7. The CDR3 is 15 amino acids.

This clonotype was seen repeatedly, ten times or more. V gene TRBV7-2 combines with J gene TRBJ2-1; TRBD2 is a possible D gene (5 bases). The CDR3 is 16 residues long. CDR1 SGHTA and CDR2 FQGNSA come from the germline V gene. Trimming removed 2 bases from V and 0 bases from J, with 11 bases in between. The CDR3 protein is CASSLSATSSYNEQFF. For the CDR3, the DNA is TGTGCCAGCAGCTTATCGGCCACTAGCTCCTACAATGAGCAGTTCTTC.

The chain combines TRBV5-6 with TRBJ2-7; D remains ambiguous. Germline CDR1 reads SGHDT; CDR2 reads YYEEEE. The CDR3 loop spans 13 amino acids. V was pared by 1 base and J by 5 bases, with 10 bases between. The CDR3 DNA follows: TGTGCCAGCAGCTTGTGGCCAGGACACGAGCAGTACTTC. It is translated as CASSLWPGHEQYF.

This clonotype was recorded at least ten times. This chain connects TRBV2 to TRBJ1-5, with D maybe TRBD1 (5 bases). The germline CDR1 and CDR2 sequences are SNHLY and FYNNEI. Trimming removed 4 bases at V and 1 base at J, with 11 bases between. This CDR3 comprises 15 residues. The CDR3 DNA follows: TGTGCCAGCAGTGGGGTAGGACAAAGCAATCAGCCCCAGCATTTT. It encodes CASSGVGQSNQPQHF.

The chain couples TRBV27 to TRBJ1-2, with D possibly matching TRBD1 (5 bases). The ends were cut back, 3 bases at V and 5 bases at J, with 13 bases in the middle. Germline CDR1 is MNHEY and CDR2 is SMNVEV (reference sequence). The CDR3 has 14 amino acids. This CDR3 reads CASSLGVLKYGYTF. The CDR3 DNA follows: TGTGCCAGCAGTTTGGGGGTCCTTAAGTATGGCTACACCTTC.

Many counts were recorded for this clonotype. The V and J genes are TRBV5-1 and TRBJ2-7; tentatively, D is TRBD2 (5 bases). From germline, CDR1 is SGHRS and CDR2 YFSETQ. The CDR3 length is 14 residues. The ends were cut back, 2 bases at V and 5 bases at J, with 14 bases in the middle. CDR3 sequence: CASSFSGTANEQYF. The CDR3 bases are TGCGCCAGCAGCTTCTCGGGAACAGCCAACGAGCAGTACTTC. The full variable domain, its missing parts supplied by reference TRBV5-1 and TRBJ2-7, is KAGVTQTPRYLIKTRGQQVTLSCSPISGHRSVSWYQQTPGQGLQFLFEYFSETQRNKGNFPGRFSGRQFSNSRSEMNVSTLELGDSALYLCASSFSGTANEQYFGPGTRLTVT.

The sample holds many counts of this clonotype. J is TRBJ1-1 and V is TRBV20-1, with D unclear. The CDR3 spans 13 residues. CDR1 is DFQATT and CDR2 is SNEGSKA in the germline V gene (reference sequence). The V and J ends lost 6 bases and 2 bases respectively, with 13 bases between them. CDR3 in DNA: TGCAGTGCCCGCAGCGGGTTTAACACTGAAGCTTTCTTT. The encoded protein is CSARSGFNTEAFF.

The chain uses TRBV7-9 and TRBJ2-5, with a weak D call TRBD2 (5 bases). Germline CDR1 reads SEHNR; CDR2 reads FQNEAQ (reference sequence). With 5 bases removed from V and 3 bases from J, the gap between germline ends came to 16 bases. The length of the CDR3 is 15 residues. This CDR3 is CASSPRTGIEETQYF. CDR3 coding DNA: TGTGCCAGCAGCCCGAGAACCGGGATTGAAGAGACCCAGTACTTC.

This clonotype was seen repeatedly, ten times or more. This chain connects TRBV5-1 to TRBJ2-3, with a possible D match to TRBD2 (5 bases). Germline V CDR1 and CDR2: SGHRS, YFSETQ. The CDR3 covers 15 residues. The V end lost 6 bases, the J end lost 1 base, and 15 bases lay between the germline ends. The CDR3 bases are TGCGCCAGCACTCCACCTTACGGGGGCACAGATACGCAGTATTTT. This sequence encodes CASTPPYGGTDTQYF.

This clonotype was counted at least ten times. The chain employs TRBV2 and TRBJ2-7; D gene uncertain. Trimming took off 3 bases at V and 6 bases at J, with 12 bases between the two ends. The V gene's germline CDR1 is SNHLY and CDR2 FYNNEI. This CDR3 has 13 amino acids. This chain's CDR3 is CASSEGELSEQYF. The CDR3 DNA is TGTGCCAGCAGTGAGGGCGAACTCTCCGAGCAGTACTTC.

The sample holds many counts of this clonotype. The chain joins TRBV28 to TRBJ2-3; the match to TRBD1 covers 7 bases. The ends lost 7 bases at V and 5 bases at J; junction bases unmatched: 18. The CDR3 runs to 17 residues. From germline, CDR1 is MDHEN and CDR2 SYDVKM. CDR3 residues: CASTYSPTGTRGDTQYF. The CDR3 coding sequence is TGTGCCAGCACTTACTCTCCGACAGGGACCCGGGGAGATACGCAGTATTTT.

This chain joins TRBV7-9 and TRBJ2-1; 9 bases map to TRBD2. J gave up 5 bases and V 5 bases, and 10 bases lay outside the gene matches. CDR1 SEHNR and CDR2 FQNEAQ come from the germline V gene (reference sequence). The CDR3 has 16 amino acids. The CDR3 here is CASSNTLAGDHNEQFF. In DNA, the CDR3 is TGTGCCAGCAGCAACACACTAGCGGGCGATCACAATGAGCAGTTCTTC.

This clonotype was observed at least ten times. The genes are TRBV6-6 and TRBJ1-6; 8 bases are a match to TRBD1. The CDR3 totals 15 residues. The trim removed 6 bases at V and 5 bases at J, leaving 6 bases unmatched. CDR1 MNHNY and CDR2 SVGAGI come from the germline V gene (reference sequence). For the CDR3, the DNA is TGTGCCAGCAGGGACACGGGACAGGATAATTCACCCCTCCACTTT. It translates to CASRDTGQDNSPLHF.

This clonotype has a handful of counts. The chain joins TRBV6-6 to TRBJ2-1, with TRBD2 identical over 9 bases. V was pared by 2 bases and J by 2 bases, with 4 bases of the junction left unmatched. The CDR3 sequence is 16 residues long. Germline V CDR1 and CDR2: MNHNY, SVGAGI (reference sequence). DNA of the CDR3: TGTGCCAGCAGTTACGGGGCTAGCGGGGCCTACAATGAGCAGTTCTTC. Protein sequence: CASSYGASGAYNEQFF.

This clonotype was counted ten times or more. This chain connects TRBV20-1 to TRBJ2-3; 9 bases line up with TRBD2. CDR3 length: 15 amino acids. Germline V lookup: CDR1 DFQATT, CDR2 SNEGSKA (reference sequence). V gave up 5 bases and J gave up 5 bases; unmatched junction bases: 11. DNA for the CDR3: TGCAGTGCTTCTATCATAGCGGGAGACAAAGATACGCAGTATTTT. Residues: CSASIIAGDKDTQYF.